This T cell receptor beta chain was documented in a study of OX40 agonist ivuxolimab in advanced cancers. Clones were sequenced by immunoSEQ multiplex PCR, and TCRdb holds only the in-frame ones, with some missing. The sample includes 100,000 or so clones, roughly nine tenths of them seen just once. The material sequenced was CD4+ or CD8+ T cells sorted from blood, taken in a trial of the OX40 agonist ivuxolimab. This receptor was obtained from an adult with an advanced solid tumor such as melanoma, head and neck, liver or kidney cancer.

This CDR3 is CASSLLVPGELFF. CDR3 nucleotide sequence: TGTGCCAGCAGTCTACTAGTGCCCGGGGAGCTGTTTTTT. This chain joins TRBV28 and TRBJ2-2, with D possibly matching TRBD2 (5 bases). V was cut by 5 bases and J by 6 bases, with 10 bases left in between. Germline V gene lookup returns CDR1 MDHEN and CDR2 SYDVKM. The CDR3 has 13 amino acids.